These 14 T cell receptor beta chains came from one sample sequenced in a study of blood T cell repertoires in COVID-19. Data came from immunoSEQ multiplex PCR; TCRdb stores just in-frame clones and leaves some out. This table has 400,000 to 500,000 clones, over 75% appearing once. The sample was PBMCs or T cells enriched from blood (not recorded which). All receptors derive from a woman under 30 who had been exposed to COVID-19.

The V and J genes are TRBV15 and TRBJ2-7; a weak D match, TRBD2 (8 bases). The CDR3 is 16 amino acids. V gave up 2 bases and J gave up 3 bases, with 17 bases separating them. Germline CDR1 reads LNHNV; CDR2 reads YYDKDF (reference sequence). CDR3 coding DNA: TGTGCCACCAGCAGACCCTACGGGAGGGGGCACTACGAGCAGTACTTC. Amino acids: CATSRPYGRGHYEQYF.

CDR3 residues: CASSRRGANTEAFF. The CDR3, as DNA: TGTGCCAGCAGTAGACGCGGGGCGAACACTGAAGCTTTCTTT. The rearrangement uses TRBV28 and TRBJ1-1; D possibly corresponds to TRBD1 (5 bases). Germline V gives CDR1 MDHEN, CDR2 SYDVKM. The CDR3 is made up of 14 amino acids. The ends were cut back, 5 bases at V and 1 base at J, with 11 bases in the middle.

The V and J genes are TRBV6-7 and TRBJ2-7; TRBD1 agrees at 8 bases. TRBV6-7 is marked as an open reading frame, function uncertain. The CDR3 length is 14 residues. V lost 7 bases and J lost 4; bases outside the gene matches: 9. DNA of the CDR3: TGTGCCAGCACCGGGACAGGCGATCCTTACGAGCAGTACTTC. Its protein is CASTGTGDPYEQYF.

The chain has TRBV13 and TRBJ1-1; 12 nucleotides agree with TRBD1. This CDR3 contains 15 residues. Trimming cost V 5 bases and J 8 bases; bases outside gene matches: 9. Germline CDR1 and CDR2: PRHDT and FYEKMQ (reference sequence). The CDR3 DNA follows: TGTGCCAGCAGCAACCCCGGGACAGGGGGCGGGGAAGCTTTCTTT. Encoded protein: CASSNPGTGGGEAFF.

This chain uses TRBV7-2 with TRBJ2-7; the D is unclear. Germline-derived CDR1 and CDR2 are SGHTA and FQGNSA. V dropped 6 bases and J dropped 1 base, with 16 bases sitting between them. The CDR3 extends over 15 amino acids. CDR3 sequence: CASSYFGGFSYEQYF. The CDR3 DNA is TGTGCCAGCAGTTACTTCGGTGGTTTTTCCTACGAGCAGTACTTC. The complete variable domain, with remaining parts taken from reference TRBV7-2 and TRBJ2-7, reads GAGVSQSPSNKVTEKGKDVELRCDPISGHTALYWYRQSLGQGLEFLIYFQGNSAPDKSGLPSDRFSAERTGGSVSTLTIQRTQQEDSAVYLCASSYFGGFSYEQYFGPGTRLTVT.

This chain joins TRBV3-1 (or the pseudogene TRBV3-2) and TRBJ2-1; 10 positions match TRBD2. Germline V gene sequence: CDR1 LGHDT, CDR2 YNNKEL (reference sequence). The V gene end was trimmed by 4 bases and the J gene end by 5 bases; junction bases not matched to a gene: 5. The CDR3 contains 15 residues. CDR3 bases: TGTGCCAGCAGCCCCCCGGGACTAGCGAACAATGAGCAGTTCTTC. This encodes CASSPPGLANNEQFF.

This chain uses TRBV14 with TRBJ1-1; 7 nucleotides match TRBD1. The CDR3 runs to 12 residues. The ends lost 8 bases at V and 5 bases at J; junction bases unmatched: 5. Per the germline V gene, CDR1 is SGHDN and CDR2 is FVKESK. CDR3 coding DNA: TGTGCCAGCGAGCACAGGGGAACTGAAGCTTTCTTT. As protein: CASEHRGTEAFF.

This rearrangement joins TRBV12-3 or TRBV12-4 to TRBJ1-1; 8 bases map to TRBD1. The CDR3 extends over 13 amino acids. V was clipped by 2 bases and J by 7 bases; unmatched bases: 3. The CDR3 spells CASSLQGAGEAFF. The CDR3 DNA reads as TGTGCCAGCAGTTTACAGGGGGCGGGTGAAGCTTTCTTT.

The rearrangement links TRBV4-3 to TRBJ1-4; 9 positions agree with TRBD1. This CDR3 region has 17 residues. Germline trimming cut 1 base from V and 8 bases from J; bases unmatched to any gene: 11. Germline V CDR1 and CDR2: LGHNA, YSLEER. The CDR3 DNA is TGCGCCAGCAGCCAAGGATTACCGGGACAGGGTGGAGAAAAACTGTTTTTT. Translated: CASSQGLPGQGGEKLFF.

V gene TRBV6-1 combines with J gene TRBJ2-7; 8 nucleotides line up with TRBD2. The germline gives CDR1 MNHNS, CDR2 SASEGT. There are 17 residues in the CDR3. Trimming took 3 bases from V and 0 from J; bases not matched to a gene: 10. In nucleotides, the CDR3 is TGTGCCAGCAGTGATAGAGCGGGGGCCTCAAGCTCCTACGAGCAGTACTTC. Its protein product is CASSDRAGASSSYEQYF.

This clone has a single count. CDR3 residues: CASRSGGGSGNTIYF. CDR3 nucleotide sequence: TGCGCCAGCAGGAGTGGGGGAGGCTCTGGAAACACCATATATTTT. V is TRBV10-2 and J is TRBJ1-3; TRBD1 might be the D (5 bases). The CDR3 covers 15 residues. V lost 6 bases and J 0 bases, leaving 12 bases between the germline ends. Germline V gene lookup returns CDR1 WSHSY and CDR2 SAAADI.

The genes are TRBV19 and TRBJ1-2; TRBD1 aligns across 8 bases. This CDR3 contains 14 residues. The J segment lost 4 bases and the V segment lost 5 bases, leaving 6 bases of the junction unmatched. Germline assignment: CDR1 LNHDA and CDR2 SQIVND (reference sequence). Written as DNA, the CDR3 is TGTGCCAGTAGTGGACAGGGTCTACGCTATGGCTACACCTTC. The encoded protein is CASSGQGLRYGYTF.

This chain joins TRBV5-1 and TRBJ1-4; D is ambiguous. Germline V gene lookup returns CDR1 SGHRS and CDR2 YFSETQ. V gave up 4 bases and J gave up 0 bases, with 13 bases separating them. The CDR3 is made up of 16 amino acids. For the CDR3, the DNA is TGCGCCAGCAGCGCTGCACCCGGGACAACTAATGAAAAACTGTTTTTT. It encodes CASSAAPGTTNEKLFF.

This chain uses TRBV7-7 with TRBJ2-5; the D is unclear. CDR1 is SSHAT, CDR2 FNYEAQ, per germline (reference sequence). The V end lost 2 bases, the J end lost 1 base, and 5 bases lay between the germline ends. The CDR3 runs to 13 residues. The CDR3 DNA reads TGTGCCAGCAGCTTACACACCCAAGAGACCCAGTACTTC. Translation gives CASSLHTQETQYF.